This T cell receptor beta chain was profiled in a study of T-cell memory formation after mild COVID-19. Study results and limitations: The finding that pre-infection memory included some responding clones suggested that cross-reactive memory joined. Contracting CD8+ clones were enriched in EMRA, CD4+ mainly in CM and EM. The SARS-CoV-2 specificity of second-wave clones reaching peak at day 37 remained unverified.

This clonotype came up a few times. Its target is not known. Constant-segment primers served in 5'RACE that generated TCR alpha and TCR beta cDNA libraries bearing sample barcodes and UMIs. One entry per CDR3 protein, called by TCRdb with MiXCR from the 5' RACE reads. The sample carries about 160,000 distinct CDR3 sequences, 25% to 40% recorded once. This CDR3 contains 14 residues. Germline-derived CDR1 and CDR2 are SGHRS and YFSETQ. J was trimmed by 1 base and V by 7 bases; bases with no gene match: 4. The clonotype comes from an adult woman who had mild COVID-19 (a few samples of this study predate the infection). Cell type and time point are not known. V is TRBV5-1 and J is TRBJ1-3; 8 bases align to TRBD1. The sample consisted of PBMCs or a T cell subset sorted from them (not recorded which). CDR3 sequence reads: CASGTGGSGNTIYF. CDR3 in DNA: TGCGCCAGCGGAACAGGGGGATCTGGAAACACCATATATTTT. Drawing the rest from reference TRBV5-1 and TRBJ1-3, the complete variable domain is KAGVTQTPRYLIKTRGQQVTLSCSPISGHRSVSWYQQTPGQGLQFLFEYFSETQRNKGNFPGRFSGRQFSNSRSEMNVSTLELGDSALYLCASGTGGSGNTIYFGEGSWLTVV.